This TCR beta chain was captured in a study of T cell repertoires in cytomegalovirus infection. Study context: Evidence of both CMV infection and a matching HLA type came from public TCR beta signatures. Regarding the study as a whole: Predominance within the ex vivo response was attributable to HLA-C-restricted CMV-specific TCR beta clonotypes. Public TCR beta family frequency separated CMV-and-HLA carriers, including in an independent cohort.

Details on this clonotype: Its target is not known.

One entry per CDR3 protein results from TCRdb running MiXCR on the reads. The table shows more than 150,000 distinct CDR3 sequences, with roughly 19% occurring only once. V lost 0 bases and J lost 10, with 13 bases in between. Germline V gene sequence: CDR1 MNHNY, CDR2 SVGAGI (reference sequence). This CDR3 is 14 amino acids long. The sequenced material came from PBMCs. The sequence was collected from a human donor in good health (CMV status not recorded). Some clones in this sample may be carry-over from other donors' samples. The rearrangement links TRBV6-6 to TRBJ2-1, with D possibly TRBD2 on 6 matching bases. The CDR3 sequence is CASSYSPTSNEQFF. In DNA form, the CDR3 reads TGTGCCAGCAGTTACTCCCCGACTAGTAACGAGCAGTTCTTC.